This TCR beta chain was obtained from a study of CXCR3-negative and CXCR3-positive naive CD8 T cells. Study outcomes and limitations: Similar TRBV-TRBJ gene usage was seen in naive CXCR3-negative and CXCR3-positive cells, but not in memory cells. Against CXCR3-negative naive cells, CXCR3-positive naive cells showed more hydrophobic TRB CDR3s. In both naive subsets diversity was comparably high, whereas memory CD8+ cells showed much lower diversity. Fresh PBMCs were used in most assays, and CXCR3 expression partially decreased after cryopreservation.

For this clonotype: The target antigen is unknown.

The CDR3 consists of 15 residues. Through 5' RACE with UMI labels, the TRB cDNA libraries were prepared. TCRdb re-called the 5' RACE reads and shows each CDR3 protein once, DNA omitted. Here the sample table reports over 100,000 distinct CDR3 sequences. The receptor was derived from a human donor in good health. Some clones in this sample may be carry-over from other donors' samples. The genes are TRBV12-3 or TRBV12-4 and TRBJ1-5; TCRdb outputs TRBD1, but without DNA this stays unchecked. Sequencing was carried out using naive CXCR3- CD8+ T cells from blood. The sample's subset: CD45RO-CCR7+CD27+CD95- naive CD8+ T cells lacking CXCR3 (TNR3-). The CDR3 loop is CASSQNYDRDQPQHF.